A selection of T cell receptor beta chains follows, all from one sample in a study of T cell responses to AZD1222 COVID-19 vaccine. The assay was immunoSEQ multiplex PCR, and TCRdb's table has in-frame clones only and misses some. This sample yields approximately 75,000 clones, of which around 90% are seen a single time; over 1.1% belongs to the top ten. The specimen was peripheral blood, collected 28 days after the second AZD1222 dose. All receptors derive from an adult who received the AZD1222 COVID-19 vaccine. The CDR3 runs from the conserved cysteine through the conserved F or W. The order of the fields is J gene, D gene, V gene, clone size, CDR3 protein, CDR3 DNA. D genes are given only for firm matches. Clone size, where shown, is once, few, many, or a class for clones that have expanded.

j_gene: TRBJ2-7
d_gene: NA
v_gene: TRBV30
abundance: NA
CDR3aa: CAWDYSYEQYF
CDR3nt: TGTGCCTGGGACTACTCCTACGAGCAGTACTTC

j_gene: TRBJ2-7
d_gene: TRBD1
v_gene: TRBV19
abundance: NA
CDR3aa: CASSNYFRTGSYEQYF
CDR3nt: TGTGCCAGTAGTAATTACTTTAGGACAGGATCCTACGAGCAGTACTTC

j_gene: TRBJ1-5
d_gene: NA
v_gene: TRBV18
abundance: NA
CDR3aa: CASSPGRDQPQHF
CDR3nt: TGTGCCAGCTCACCAGGACGAGATCAGCCCCAGCATTTT

j_gene: TRBJ2-7
d_gene: TRBD1
v_gene: TRBV28
abundance: NA
CDR3aa: CASSSRGQGLLNLGYEQYF
CDR3nt: TGTGCCAGCAGCAGTAGGGGACAGGGCCTTCTCAACCTCGGATACGAGCAGTACTTC

j_gene: TRBJ2-7
d_gene: TRBD2
v_gene: TRBV24-1
abundance: NA
CDR3aa: CATSGAGGAEQYF
CDR3nt: TGTGCCACCAGTGGAGCGGGGGGGGCCGAGCAGTACTTC

j_gene: TRBJ1-2
d_gene: NA
v_gene: TRBV25-1
abundance: NA
CDR3aa: CASSPKAGRGYTF
CDR3nt: TGTGCCAGCAGTCCGAAGGCCGGTCGTGGCTACACCTTC

j_gene: TRBJ1-3
d_gene: NA
v_gene: TRBV19
abundance: NA
CDR3aa: CATSRVPGNTIYF
CDR3nt: TGTGCCACCTCCAGGGTCCCTGGAAACACCATATATTTT

j_gene: TRBJ1-5
d_gene: NA
v_gene: TRBV6-4
abundance: NA
CDR3aa: CASSDVGPTSRQPQHF
CDR3nt: TGTGCCAGCAGTGACGTTGGCCCGACATCCCGGCAGCCCCAGCATTTT

j_gene: TRBJ1-6
d_gene: NA
v_gene: TRBV19
abundance: NA
CDR3aa: CASSITGRVTDSPLHF
CDR3nt: TGTGCCAGTAGTATTACCGGCAGGGTAACGGATTCACCCCTCCACTTT

j_gene: TRBJ1-1
d_gene: NA
v_gene: TRBV7-3
abundance: NA
CDR3aa: CASSAGHSQNTEAFF
CDR3nt: TGTGCCAGCAGCGCCGGACACTCCCAGAACACTGAAGCTTTCTTT

j_gene: TRBJ1-2
d_gene: NA
v_gene: TRBV7-9
abundance: NA
CDR3aa: CASSKNYGYTF
CDR3nt: TGTGCCAGCAGCAAGAACTATGGCTACACCTTC

j_gene: TRBJ1-1
d_gene: NA
v_gene: TRBV5-1
abundance: once
CDR3aa: CASSLGRMVDFWNTEAFF
CDR3nt: TGCGCCAGCAGCTTGGGGCGAATGGTAGACTTTTGGAACACTGAAGCTTTCTTT

j_gene: TRBJ1-1
d_gene: NA
v_gene: TRBV19
abundance: NA
CDR3aa: CATDRGYRNTEAFF
CDR3nt: TGTGCCACCGACCGGGGGTATAGGAACACTGAAGCTTTCTTT

j_gene: TRBJ1-1
d_gene: TRBD1
v_gene: TRBV19
abundance: NA
CDR3aa: CASSDRGVAEAFF
CDR3nt: TGTGCCAGTAGTGACAGGGGAGTGGCTGAAGCTTTCTTT

j_gene: TRBJ1-6
d_gene: TRBD1
v_gene: TRBV19
abundance: NA
CDR3aa: CATTWTGENSPLHF
CDR3nt: TGTGCTACGACTTGGACAGGGGAGAATTCACCCCTCCACTTT

j_gene: TRBJ2-3
d_gene: NA
v_gene: TRBV7-2
abundance: NA
CDR3aa: CASSPRRRGTDTQYF
CDR3nt: TGTGCCAGCAGCCCCCGGCGGCGGGGCACAGATACGCAGTATTTT

j_gene: TRBJ2-2
d_gene: NA
v_gene: TRBV13
abundance: NA
CDR3aa: CASSRGPGELFF
CDR3nt: TGTGCCAGCAGCCGTGGACCCGGGGAGCTGTTTTTT

j_gene: TRBJ2-7
d_gene: NA
v_gene: TRBV2
abundance: once
CDR3aa: CAIAPDRAEQYF
CDR3nt: TGTGCCATCGCCCCAGACAGAGCAGAGCAGTACTTC

j_gene: TRBJ2-5
d_gene: NA
v_gene: TRBV6-5
abundance: NA
CDR3aa: CASKDTVYQETQYF
CDR3nt: TGTGCCAGCAAAGATACAGTGTACCAAGAGACCCAGTACTTC

j_gene: TRBJ1-1
d_gene: NA
v_gene: TRBV28
abundance: NA
CDR3aa: CASSFRWQATENTEAFF
CDR3nt: TGTGCCAGCAGTTTCCGGTGGCAGGCCACCGAGAACACTGAAGCTTTCTTT

j_gene: TRBJ1-1
d_gene: TRBD1
v_gene: TRBV10-3
abundance: NA
CDR3aa: CAITQRGQRNTEAFF
CDR3nt: TGTGCCATCACCCAACGGGGACAGAGAAACACTGAAGCTTTCTTT

j_gene: TRBJ2-2
d_gene: NA
v_gene: TRBV28
abundance: NA
CDR3aa: CASSLRGPGELFF
CDR3nt: TGTGCCAGCAGTTTGCGTGGGCCCGGGGAGCTGTTTTTT

j_gene: TRBJ1-1
d_gene: TRBD1
v_gene: TRBV28
abundance: NA
CDR3aa: CASSLNSGTGGRTEAFF
CDR3nt: TGTGCCAGCAGTTTAAATTCTGGGACAGGGGGCCGAACTGAAGCTTTCTTT

j_gene: TRBJ1-5
d_gene: NA
v_gene: TRBV7-8
abundance: NA
CDR3aa: CASSLEDVPNQPQHF
CDR3nt: TGTGCCAGCAGCTTAGAGGACGTACCCAATCAGCCCCAGCATTTT

j_gene: TRBJ1-2
d_gene: NA
v_gene: TRBV5-4
abundance: few
CDR3aa: CASRDGLGRVQAYGYTF
CDR3nt: TGTGCCAGCAGGGACGGATTGGGCAGGGTGCAAGCATATGGCTACACCTTC

j_gene: TRBJ2-7
d_gene: TRBD1
v_gene: TRBV4-1
abundance: NA
CDR3aa: CASSQQQGYSYEQYF
CDR3nt: TGCGCCAGCAGCCAGCAACAGGGGTACTCCTACGAGCAGTACTTC

j_gene: TRBJ2-7
d_gene: TRBD1
v_gene: TRBV30
abundance: NA
CDR3aa: CAWSSSQTSGTDGSEQYF
CDR3nt: TGTGCCTGGAGTTCCTCCCAAACTTCCGGGACAGACGGCTCCGAGCAGTACTTC

j_gene: TRBJ1-4
d_gene: NA
v_gene: TRBV3-1/TRBV3-2
abundance: NA
CDR3aa: CASSPGNAPSTNEKLFF
CDR3nt: TGTGCCAGCAGCCCCGGGAACGCACCATCAACTAATGAAAAACTGTTTTTT